The 32 T cell receptor beta chains below all came from one sample that was sequenced in a study of T-cell reconstitution after alpha-beta-depleted transplantation in children. Using unique molecular identifiers, the investigators prepared the TCRbeta library. TCRdb redid the calling of the PCR reads with MiXCR, one entry per CDR3 protein. The sample holds some 200,000 distinct CDR3 sequences, 9% to 10% seen once. The material was PBMCs from the stem cell graft donor, obtained from the stem cell graft. These receptors were collected from a human donor who donated a stem cell graft to a child with SCID.

At least ten counts were recorded for this clonotype. The chain has TRBV4-3 and TRBJ2-7; D ambiguous. The CDR3 extends over 15 amino acids. Germline V gene lookup returns CDR1 LGHNA and CDR2 YSLEER. Trimming shortened V by 0 bases and J by 4 bases, and 13 bases separated the two germline ends. In nucleotides, the CDR3 is TGCGCCAGCAGCCAAGATCCGCAAACAGTGTACGAGCAGTACTTC. Amino acid sequence: CASSQDPQTVYEQYF.

This clonotype was observed at least ten times. As DNA, the CDR3 is TGCGCCAGCAGCTTCGGGGGCTTAAATGAGCAGTTCTTC. Translating gives CASSFGGLNEQFF. V and J are TRBV5-1 and TRBJ2-1; D tentatively fits TRBD1 or TRBD2 (6 bases each). Germline V gene data show CDR1 as SGHRS and CDR2 as YFSETQ. CDR3 length equals 13 residues. Trimming took 2 bases from V and 7 from J, leaving 10 bases between them.

Points on this clonotype: A single base separates this from a much larger clone, so it may be a read error. The genes are TRBV10-3 and TRBJ2-2; either TRBD1 or TRBD2 may supply D (5 bases each). Germline loops: CDR1 ENHRY, CDR2 SYGVKD. The CDR3 loop spans 15 amino acids. CDR3 loop: CAITRDGLNIGELFF. The CDR3 DNA reads as TGTGCCATCACCCGGGACGGGCTGAACATCGGGGAGCTGTTTTTT.

This clonotype showed up many times. V and J are TRBV9 and TRBJ2-2; 9 bases are a match to TRBD2. After removal of 1 base from V and 1 base from J, the junction contained 5 bases not matched to a gene. The CDR3 contains 17 residues. The germline V gene encodes CDR1 SGDLS and CDR2 YYNGEE. This CDR3 reads CASSVRRLAENTGELFF. The CDR3 DNA follows: TGTGCCAGCAGCGTACGCCGACTAGCGGAGAACACCGGGGAGCTGTTTTTT.

As concerns this clonotype: This clone may be a read error of a much larger clone one base away. V usage is TRBV7-2 and J usage is TRBJ2-5, with TRBD2 matching over 8 bases. Germline CDR1 reads SGHTA; CDR2 reads FQGNSA. This CDR3 is built from 15 residues. CDR3 bases: TGTGCCTGCAGCCATCAAGCGGGAGAGGGAGAGACCCAGTACTTC. Translation gives CACSHQAGEGETQYF.

This clonotype occurred many times. V is TRBV10-2 and J is TRBJ2-2; TRBD1 agrees at 7 bases. Germline V lookup: CDR1 WSHSY, CDR2 SAAADI. J gave up 1 base and V 9 bases, and 8 bases lay outside the gene matches. The CDR3 extends over 15 amino acids. The CDR3, as DNA: TGCGCCAGGGGAGAGGGGACAGTGAACACCGGGGAGCTGTTTTTT. This codes for CARGEGTVNTGELFF.

Worth noting for this clonotype: A much more abundant neighbour one base away suggests this may be a read error. V gene TRBV20-1 combines with J gene TRBJ2-3, with TRBD2 matching 10 bases. The CDR3 length is 14 residues. The V gene's germline CDR1 is DFQATT and CDR2 SNEGSKA (reference sequence). The CDR3 spells CSAGESGGEKTQYF. The DNA for the CDR3 is TGCAGTGCTGGAGAAAGCGGGGGGGAAAAGACGCAGTATTTT.

The chain has TRBV20-1 and TRBJ2-5; perhaps TRBD1 as D (6 bases). Germline assignment: CDR1 DFQATT and CDR2 SNEGSKA (reference sequence). Trimming took off 5 bases at V and 2 bases at J, with 21 bases between the two ends. The CDR3 loop spans 16 amino acids. Here the CDR3 reads CSAPRSRRQVQETQYF. The DNA of the CDR3 is TGCAGTGCTCCCAGATCAAGACGACAGGTACAAGAGACCCAGTACTTC.

As for this clonotype: Being one base from a much bigger clone, this may be a read error. V is TRBV20-1 and J is TRBJ2-1, with 10 bases identical to TRBD2. This CDR3 is built from 15 residues. Per germline, CDR1 DFQATT and CDR2 SNEGSKA (reference sequence). The CDR3 DNA is TGCTGTGCTAGAGATCCCCTAGCGGGGGACCATGAGCAGTTCTTC. It codes for CCARDPLAGDHEQFF.

Many counts were recorded for this clonotype. The chain employs TRBV5-6 and TRBJ2-3, with a possible D match to TRBD2 (5 bases). The ends were cut back, 1 base at V and 2 bases at J, with 11 bases in the middle. Per germline, CDR1 SGHDT and CDR2 YYEEEE. This CDR3 region has 15 residues. The CDR3 nucleotides read TGTGCCAGCAGCTTGCCCAGAGGGCCCACAGATACGCAGTATTTT. This encodes CASSLPRGPTDTQYF.

The sample holds many counts of this clonotype. The chain is built from TRBV7-2 and TRBJ2-2; tentatively, D is TRBD2 (5 bases). V shed 5 bases and J shed 1 base, with 17 bases lying between them. This CDR3 has 17 amino acids. CDR1 SGHTA and CDR2 FQGNSA come from the germline V gene. The CDR3 DNA reads as TGTGCCAGCAGCCAAGCGGTTTTTCTGAGGAACACCGGGGAGCTGTTTTTT. Translating gives CASSQAVFLRNTGELFF.

The V gene is TRBV20-1, the J gene TRBJ1-2; D is perhaps TRBD1 (5 bases). Looked up from germline, CDR1 is DFQATT and CDR2 is SNEGSKA (reference sequence). The CDR3 loop spans 13 amino acids. V was cut by 3 bases and J by 3 bases, with 11 bases left in between. The CDR3 sequence: CSARDGGDYGYTF. CDR3 nucleotide sequence: TGCAGTGCTAGGGATGGGGGGGACTATGGCTACACCTTC.

This clonotype occurred many times. Germline and junction disagree at one end, which may indicate a read error. V gene TRBV7-4 combines with J gene TRBJ2-7; 8 bases match TRBD1. The CDR3 covers 10 residues. The germline gives CDR1 SGHVT, CDR2 SQSDAQ. CDR3 protein: CASSLRTGHF. The CDR3 nucleotides read TGTGCCAGCAGCTTGAGGACAGGGCACTTC.

Ten or more counts support this clonotype. The chain is built from TRBV20-1 and TRBJ2-7; 7 bases fit TRBD1. V trimming: 0 bases; J trimming: 5 bases; junction bases outside the gene matches: 13. The CDR3 has 16 amino acids. The germline gives CDR1 DFQATT, CDR2 SNEGSKA (reference sequence). The DNA for the CDR3 is TGCAGTGCTAGAGATTCCTCCTCTCAGACAGGGAACGAGCAGTACTTC. The encoded protein is CSARDSSSQTGNEQYF.

The table lists this clonotype with many counts. V is TRBV5-5 and J is TRBJ2-1, with D perhaps TRBD2 (5 bases). This CDR3 contains 15 residues. The germline gives CDR1 SGHKS, CDR2 YYEKEE (reference sequence). V dropped 4 bases and J dropped 0 bases, with 11 bases sitting between them. The DNA of the CDR3 is TGTGCCAGCAGCCCGGACTGGGGCTCCTACAATGAGCAGTTCTTC. This gives the protein CASSPDWGSYNEQFF.

In this sample, this clonotype turned up many times. The chain links TRBV20-1 to TRBJ2-2, with D tentatively TRBD2 (5 bases). Germline loops: CDR1 DFQATT, CDR2 SNEGSKA (reference sequence). V was trimmed by 4 bases and J by 3 bases, leaving 18 bases between them. The CDR3 loop spans 16 amino acids. The CDR3 sequence is CSAKVSDFLHTGELFF. In DNA, the CDR3 is TGCAGTGCTAAAGTCTCGGACTTTCTGCACACCGGGGAGCTGTTTTTT.

This clonotype was counted at least ten times. This sequence joins TRBV2 and TRBJ1-2; tentatively, D is TRBD1 (6 bases). Per the germline V gene, CDR1 is SNHLY and CDR2 is FYNNEI. The CDR3 runs to 16 residues. Trimming pared 6 bases from V and 8 bases from J, leaving 25 bases between. DNA for the CDR3: TGTGCCAGCAGAGAACAGGGCCTCTCGGGGACTAGGGGCTACACCTTC. As protein: CASREQGLSGTRGYTF.

Ten or more counts support this clonotype. The chain couples TRBV12-3 or TRBV12-4 to TRBJ2-5; 9 nucleotides match TRBD1. This CDR3 has 15 residues. V lost 2 bases to trimming and J lost 5 bases; unmatched junction nucleotides: 6. As DNA, the CDR3 is TGTGCCAGCAGTTTACTCGGACAGGGGAGGGAGACCCAGTACTTC. This sequence encodes CASSLLGQGRETQYF.

The chain is built from TRBV7-9 and TRBJ2-1; 9 nucleotides line up with TRBD2. CDR3 length equals 15 residues. Germline V gene sequence: CDR1 SEHNR, CDR2 FQNEAQ (reference sequence). The ends lost 5 bases at V and 8 bases at J; junction bases unmatched: 10. DNA of the CDR3: TGTGCCAGCAGCCTCGGGGGCGGGGGGGCGGATGAGCAGTTCTTC. Its translation: CASSLGGGGADEQFF.

This clonotype was counted between two and nine times. The chain recombines TRBV12-3 or TRBV12-4 with TRBJ2-6, with unresolved D. Trimming removed 5 bases at V and 2 bases at J, with 19 bases between. The CDR3 is made up of 18 amino acids. The CDR3 DNA reads TGTGCCAGCAGTCCGACCCTCGGCAGTTCGACTGGGGCCAACGTCCTGACTTTC. The encoded protein is CASSPTLGSSTGANVLTF.

This clonotype was recorded at least ten times. The rearrangement joins TRBV21-1 to TRBJ1-2. TRBV21-1 counts as a pseudogene. The CDR3 contains 18 residues. CDR3 in DNA: TGTGCCAGCAGCCTACCAGGGAGGCCCGACTCTTCTAACTATGGCTACACCTTC. Its protein is CASSLPGRPDSSNYGYTF.

This clonotype has ten or more counts. The chain recombines TRBV7-2 with TRBJ1-2, with a weak D call TRBD1 (6 bases). Looked up from germline, CDR1 is SGHTA and CDR2 is FQGNSA. The germline V and J ends were trimmed by 1 base and 8 bases, with 14 bases remaining between them. The CDR3 totals 14 residues. The CDR3 DNA follows: TGTGCCAGCAGCTTAGAGTTGGGGGCGCGCGGCTACACCTTC. This translates into CASSLELGARGYTF.

This clonotype was found many times. This chain uses TRBV20-1 with TRBJ2-3; D possibly corresponds to TRBD2 (5 bases). Germline values: CDR1 DFQATT, CDR2 SNEGSKA (reference sequence). The V and J ends lost 6 bases and 4 bases respectively, with 14 bases between them. The CDR3 loop spans 13 amino acids. The CDR3 reads CSAPDYRADTQYF. CDR3 nucleotide sequence: TGCAGTGCCCCAGACTATAGGGCAGATACGCAGTATTTT.

This clonotype appeared many times. The CDR3 sequence: CASTNQGRGRVGNQPQHF. The CDR3 coding sequence is TGTGCCAGCACCAACCAGGGGAGGGGCAGGGTGGGCAATCAGCCCCAGCATTTT. The V call is TRBV6-1, the J call TRBJ1-5; weak D call: TRBD1 (6 bases). V was pared by 7 bases and J by 2 bases, with 24 bases between. The CDR3 length is 18 residues. Germline loops: CDR1 MNHNS, CDR2 SASEGT.

This clonotype was seen ten or more times. The J gene is TRBJ1-5, the V gene TRBV2; D gene uncertain. Per the germline V gene, CDR1 is SNHLY and CDR2 is FYNNEI. The CDR3 covers 13 residues. V was shortened by 6 bases and J by 6 bases, with 12 bases between the two germline ends. CDR3 sequence: CASSQTRGQPQHF. CDR3 coding DNA: TGTGCCAGCAGCCAGACCAGAGGTCAGCCCCAGCATTTT.

This clonotype was counted ten times or more. This sequence joins TRBV12-3 or TRBV12-4 and TRBJ1-1; D unresolved. V was cut by 5 bases and J by 0 bases, with 19 bases left in between. CDR3 size: 17 residues. CDR3 sequence: CASSAQTLGYMNTEAFF. CDR3 nucleotides: TGTGCCAGCAGTGCGCAGACCCTAGGGTACATGAACACTGAAGCTTTCTTT.

At least ten counts were recorded for this clonotype. V and J are TRBV6-5 and TRBJ2-7; the D gene is possibly TRBD2 (5 bases). The CDR3 is 14 residues long. The germline gives CDR1 MNHEY, CDR2 SVGAGI. Trimming pared 2 bases from V and 3 bases from J, leaving 11 bases between. The CDR3: CASSYRGSVYEQYF. CDR3 coding DNA: TGTGCCAGCAGTTACCGGGGATCGGTCTACGAGCAGTACTTC.

At least ten counts were recorded for this clonotype. The gene calls are TRBV12-3 or TRBV12-4 and TRBJ2-5; D is unclear. V lost 2 bases, J lost 10 bases, and 11 bases lay in between. The CDR3 runs to 12 residues. The CDR3 here is CASSLTASFQYF. The CDR3 region has the DNA TGTGCCAGCAGTTTAACGGCTAGTTTCCAGTACTTC.

With respect to this clonotype: A clone one base away is much larger, so this may be a read error. The gene calls are TRBV20-1 and TRBJ2-3; 8 nucleotides match TRBD2. The germline V gene has CDR1 DFQATT and CDR2 SNEGSKA (reference sequence). The trim removed 5 bases at V and 2 bases at J, leaving 6 bases unmatched. CDR3 length: 14 residues. The CDR3 spells CSARTSYLTDTQYF. DNA of the CDR3: TGCAGTGCTCGGACTAGCTACCTCACAGATACGCAGTATTTT.

This clonotype has ten or more counts. The V gene is TRBV12-5, the J gene TRBJ2-3; D remains ambiguous. The germline V gene encodes CDR1 LGHNT and CDR2 FRNRAP. V lost 6 bases and J 0 bases, leaving 10 bases between the germline ends. The CDR3 runs to 14 residues. The CDR3 bases are TGTGCTAGTGGGGAGCCCCTGAGCACAGATACGCAGTATTTT. Encoded protein: CASGEPLSTDTQYF.

This clonotype was seen repeatedly, ten times or more. V gene TRBV27 combines with J gene TRBJ2-7, with D unclear. V was cut by 1 base and J by 5 bases, with 6 bases left in between. The CDR3 spans 12 residues. The germline gives CDR1 MNHEY, CDR2 SMNVEV (reference sequence). CDR3: CASSLLGDEQYF. CDR3 DNA sequence: TGTGCCAGCAGTTTATTAGGTGACGAGCAGTACTTC.

Many counts were recorded for this clonotype. This rearrangement joins TRBV6-5 to TRBJ1-4; D is perhaps TRBD1 (5 bases). Per germline, CDR1 MNHEY and CDR2 SVGAGI. Trimming removed 4 bases from V and 5 bases from J, with 11 bases in between. This CDR3 has 14 amino acids. CDR3 loop: CASSFDSKNEKLFF. CDR3 bases: TGTGCCAGCAGTTTTGACAGCAAGAATGAAAAACTGTTTTTT.